The 8 T cell receptor beta chains reported below all come from one sample, sequenced in a study of lymphopenia after photon versus proton radiotherapy. Sequencing was performed with immunoSEQ multiplex PCR; in TCRdb, only in-frame clones are kept and a portion is missing. Here the sample spans about 34,000 clones, approximately 87% being singletons. This specimen was peripheral blood, taken from a patient treated with proton-based radiotherapy. These receptor sequences come from a woman between 65 and 79 years old with pancreatic cancer.

The V and J genes are TRBV12-5 and TRBJ2-2; D may be TRBD2 (6 bases). The CDR3 extends over 14 amino acids. Trimming cost V 5 bases and J 2 bases, with 9 bases left between them. CDR1 and CDR2 (germline): LGHNT, FRNRAP. As DNA, the CDR3 is TGTGCTAGTGGTCTGACTAGTAACACCGGGGAGCTGTTTTTT. This sequence encodes CASGLTSNTGELFF.

This sequence joins TRBV28 and TRBJ1-1; unclear D gene. CDR1 MDHEN and CDR2 SYDVKM come from the germline V gene. This CDR3 is 14 amino acids long. The V gene lost 6 bases and the J gene lost 0 bases, with 11 bases spanning the gap. The CDR3 DNA sequence: TGTGCCAGCAGACCTGCGACCGTGAACACTGAAGCTTTCTTT. Translating gives CASRPATVNTEAFF.

The gene calls are TRBV7-3 and TRBJ2-7; possible D gene TRBD2, 5 bases. Germline assignment: CDR1 SGHTA and CDR2 FQGTGA. The V end was cut by 0 bases, the J end by 5 bases, with 11 bases between. The CDR3 consists of 14 residues. The CDR3 DNA follows: TGTGCCAGCAGCTTAACAGCAGGAGGCGACGAGCAGTACTTC. As protein: CASSLTAGGDEQYF.

V is TRBV11-3 and J is TRBJ2-1; D gene uncertain. V shed 1 base and J shed 9 bases, with 4 bases lying between them. The CDR3 totals 11 residues. Germline CDR1 reads SGHNT; CDR2 reads YENEEA. CDR3 sequence reads: CASSLGSEQFF. CDR3 coding DNA: TGTGCCAGCAGCTTAGGGAGTGAGCAGTTCTTC.

The rearrangement links TRBV25-1 to TRBJ2-7, with TRBD2 matching 8 bases. The CDR3 runs 11 residues. The V gene's germline CDR1 is MGHDK and CDR2 SYGVNS. The CDR3: CAAGGIYEQYF. The CDR3 nucleotides read TGTGCTGCGGGGGGAATCTACGAGCAGTACTTC.

V gene TRBV7-3 combines with J gene TRBJ2-1; 8 bases agree with TRBD2. The CDR3 is 15 residues long. Germline trimming cut 3 bases from V and 5 bases from J; bases unmatched to any gene: 6. Germline V gene sequence: CDR1 SGHTA, CDR2 FQGTGA. The CDR3: CASSFRLAGNNEQFF. The CDR3, as DNA: TGTGCCAGCAGCTTTCGCCTAGCGGGCAACAATGAGCAGTTCTTC.

This chain uses TRBV7-9 with TRBJ2-7, with 13 bases lining up with TRBD2. Germline assignment: CDR1 SEHNR and CDR2 FQNEAQ (reference sequence). This CDR3 has 16 amino acids. With V trimmed by 6 bases and J by 3 bases, 8 bases remained unmatched. CDR3 region: CASSPRWTSGSYEQYF. In DNA, the CDR3 is TGTGCCAGCAGTCCCCGTTGGACTAGCGGGAGCTACGAGCAGTACTTC. Looking up the rest from reference TRBV7-9 and TRBJ2-7 gives the full variable domain: DTGVSQNPRHKITKRGQNVTFRCDPISEHNRLYWYRQTLGQGPEFLTYFQNEAQLEKSRLLSDRFSAERPKGSFSTLEIQRTEQGDSAMYLCASSPRWTSGSYEQYFGPGTRLTVT.

The rearrangement uses TRBV7-3 and TRBJ2-2; possible D gene TRBD1, 6 bases. The CDR3 runs to 18 residues. Trimming stripped 1 base from V and 0 bases from J, with 15 bases between. The germline gives CDR1 SGHTA, CDR2 FQGTGA. The CDR3: CASSLSSATGPNTGELFF. The CDR3 bases are TGTGCCAGCAGCTTAAGCTCAGCGACAGGCCCGAACACCGGGGAGCTGTTTTTT.